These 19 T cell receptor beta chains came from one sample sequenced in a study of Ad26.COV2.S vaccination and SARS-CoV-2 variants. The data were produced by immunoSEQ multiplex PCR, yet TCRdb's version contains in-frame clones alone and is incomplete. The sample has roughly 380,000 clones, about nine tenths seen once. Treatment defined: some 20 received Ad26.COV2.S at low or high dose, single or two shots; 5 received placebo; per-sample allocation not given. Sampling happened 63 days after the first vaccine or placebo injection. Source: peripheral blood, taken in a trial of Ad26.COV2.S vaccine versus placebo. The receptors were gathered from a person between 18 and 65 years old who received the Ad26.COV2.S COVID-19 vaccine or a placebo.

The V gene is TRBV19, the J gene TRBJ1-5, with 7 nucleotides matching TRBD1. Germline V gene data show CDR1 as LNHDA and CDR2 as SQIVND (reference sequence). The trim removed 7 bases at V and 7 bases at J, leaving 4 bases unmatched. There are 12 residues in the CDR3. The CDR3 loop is CASNSGGQPQHF. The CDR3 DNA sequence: TGTGCCAGTAATTCAGGGGGACAGCCCCAGCATTTT.

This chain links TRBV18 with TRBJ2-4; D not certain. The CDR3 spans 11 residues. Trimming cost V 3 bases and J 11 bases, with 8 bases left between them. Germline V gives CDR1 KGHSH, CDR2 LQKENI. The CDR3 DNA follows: TGTGCCAGCTCACCGTCCGTTTTTCAGTACTTC. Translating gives CASSPSVFQYF.

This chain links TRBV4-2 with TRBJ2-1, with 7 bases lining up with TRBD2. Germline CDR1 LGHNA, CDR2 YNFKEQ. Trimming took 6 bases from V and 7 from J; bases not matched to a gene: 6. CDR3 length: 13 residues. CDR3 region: CASSPGGGNEQFF. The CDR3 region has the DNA TGTGCCAGCAGTCCGGGGGGAGGGAATGAGCAGTTCTTC.

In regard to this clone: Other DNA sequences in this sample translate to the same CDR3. CDR3 in amino acids: CAWSVTGSGNTIYF. The CDR3 coding sequence is TGTGCCTGGAGTGTAACAGGTTCTGGAAACACCATATATTTT. The chain employs TRBV30 and TRBJ1-3, with D possibly matching TRBD1 (5 bases). Looked up from germline, CDR1 is GTSNPN and CDR2 is SVGIG (reference sequence). This CDR3 comprises 14 residues. The germline V and J ends were trimmed by 0 bases and 1 base, with 7 bases remaining between them.

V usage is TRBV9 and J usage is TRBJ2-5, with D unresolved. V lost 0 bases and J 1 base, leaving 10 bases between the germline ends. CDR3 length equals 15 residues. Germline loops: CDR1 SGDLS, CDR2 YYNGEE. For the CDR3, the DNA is TGTGCCAGCAGCGTAGGTGGCGGCAGCCAAGAGACCCAGTACTTC. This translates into CASSVGGGSQETQYF. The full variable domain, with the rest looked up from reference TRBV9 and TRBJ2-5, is DSGVTQTPKHLITATGQRVTLRCSPRSGDLSVYWYQQSLDQGLQFLIQYYNGEERAKGNILERFSAQQFPDLHSELNLSSLELGDSALYFCASSVGGGSQETQYFGPGTRLLVL.

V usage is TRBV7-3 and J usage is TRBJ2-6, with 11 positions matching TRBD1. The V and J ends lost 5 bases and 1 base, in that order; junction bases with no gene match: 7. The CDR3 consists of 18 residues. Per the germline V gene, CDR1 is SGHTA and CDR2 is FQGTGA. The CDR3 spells CASSPWTGGVSGANVLTF. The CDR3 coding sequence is TGTGCCAGCAGCCCTTGGACAGGGGGCGTTTCTGGGGCCAACGTCCTGACTTTC.

CDR3: CARQGSSYNEQFF. As DNA, the CDR3 is TGTGCCAGACAAGGGAGCTCCTACAATGAGCAGTTCTTC. The rearrangement joins TRBV2 to TRBJ2-1; D might be TRBD2 (5 bases). CDR1 is SNHLY and CDR2 is FYNNEI in the germline V gene. This CDR3 has 13 residues. The V end lost 9 bases, the J end lost 0 bases, and 9 bases lay between the germline ends.

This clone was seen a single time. The CDR3 DNA reads as TGTGCCAGCAGTGACTCCCTGACGGGGGGCTTGGGTGGCTACACCTTC. Translation: CASSDSLTGGLGGYTF. The rearrangement joins TRBV25-1 to TRBJ1-2, with a tentative D call TRBD1 (6 bases). Germline V gene data show CDR1 as MGHDK and CDR2 as SYGVNS. V lost 3 bases, J lost 7 bases, and 21 bases lay in between. The CDR3 loop spans 16 amino acids.

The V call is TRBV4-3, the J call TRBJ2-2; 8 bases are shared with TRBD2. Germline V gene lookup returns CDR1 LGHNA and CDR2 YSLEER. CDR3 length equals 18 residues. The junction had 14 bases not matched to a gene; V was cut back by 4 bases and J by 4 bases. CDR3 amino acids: CASSPRAGGLDITGELFF. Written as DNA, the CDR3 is TGCGCCAGCAGCCCTCGGGCGGGGGGTCTAGATATCACCGGGGAGCTGTTTTTT.

The CDR3 protein is CASTGGPDEQYF. The CDR3 region has the DNA TGTGCCAGCACCGGGGGGCCAGACGAGCAGTACTTC. The chain uses TRBV2 and TRBJ2-7, with TRBD2 as a possible D gene (7 bases). The CDR3 spans 12 residues. Per the germline V gene, CDR1 is SNHLY and CDR2 is FYNNEI. V dropped 7 bases and J dropped 5 bases, with 12 bases sitting between them.

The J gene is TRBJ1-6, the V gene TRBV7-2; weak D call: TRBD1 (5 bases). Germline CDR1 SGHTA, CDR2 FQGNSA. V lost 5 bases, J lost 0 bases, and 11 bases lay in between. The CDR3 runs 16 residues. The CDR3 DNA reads TGTGCCAGCAGCCTAGGGACGGCCTCCTATAATTCACCCCTCCACTTT. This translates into CASSLGTASYNSPLHF.

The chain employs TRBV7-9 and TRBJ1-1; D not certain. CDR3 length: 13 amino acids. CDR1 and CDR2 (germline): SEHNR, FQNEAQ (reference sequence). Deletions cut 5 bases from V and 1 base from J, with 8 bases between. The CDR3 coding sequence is TGTGCCAGCAGCAGTCAGGAGAACACTGAAGCTTTCTTT. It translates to CASSSQENTEAFF.

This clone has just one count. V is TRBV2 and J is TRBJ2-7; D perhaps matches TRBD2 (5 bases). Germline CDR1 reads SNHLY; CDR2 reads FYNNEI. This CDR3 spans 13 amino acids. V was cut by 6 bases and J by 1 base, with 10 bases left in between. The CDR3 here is CASRLGLSYEQYF. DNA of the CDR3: TGTGCCAGCAGGCTAGGACTGTCCTACGAGCAGTACTTC.

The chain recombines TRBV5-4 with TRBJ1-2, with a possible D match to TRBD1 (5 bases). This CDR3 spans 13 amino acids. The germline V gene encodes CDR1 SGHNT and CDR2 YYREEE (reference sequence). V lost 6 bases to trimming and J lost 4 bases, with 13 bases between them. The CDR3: CASKGTDSYGYTF. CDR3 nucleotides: TGTGCCAGCAAGGGGACCGACAGCTATGGCTACACCTTC.

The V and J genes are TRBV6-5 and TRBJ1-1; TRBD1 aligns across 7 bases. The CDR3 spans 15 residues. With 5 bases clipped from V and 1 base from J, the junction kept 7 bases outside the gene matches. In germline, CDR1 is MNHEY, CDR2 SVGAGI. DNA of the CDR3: TGTGCCAGCAGTAGGGGGACAGAGCGGAACACTGAAGCTTTCTTT. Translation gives CASSRGTERNTEAFF.

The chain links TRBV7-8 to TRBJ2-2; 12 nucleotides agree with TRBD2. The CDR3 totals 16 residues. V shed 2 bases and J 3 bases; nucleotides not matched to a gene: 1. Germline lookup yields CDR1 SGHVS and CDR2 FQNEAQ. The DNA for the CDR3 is TGTGCCAGCAGCTTACGACTAGCGGGGGACACCGGGGAGCTGTTTTTT. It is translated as CASSLRLAGDTGELFF.

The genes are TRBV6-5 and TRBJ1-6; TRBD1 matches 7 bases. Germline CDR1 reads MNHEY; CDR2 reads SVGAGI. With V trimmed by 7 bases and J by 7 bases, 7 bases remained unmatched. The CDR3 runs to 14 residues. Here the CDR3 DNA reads TGTGCCAGCATGTCTGGGACAGAGAATTCACCCCTCCACTTT. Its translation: CASMSGTENSPLHF.

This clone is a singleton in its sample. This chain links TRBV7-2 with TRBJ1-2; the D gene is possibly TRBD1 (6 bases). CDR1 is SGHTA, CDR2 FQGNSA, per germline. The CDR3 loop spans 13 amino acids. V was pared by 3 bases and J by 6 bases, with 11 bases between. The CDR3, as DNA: TGTGCCAGCAGCTTGTTTCCAGGGGATGGCTACACCTTC. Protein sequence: CASSLFPGDGYTF.

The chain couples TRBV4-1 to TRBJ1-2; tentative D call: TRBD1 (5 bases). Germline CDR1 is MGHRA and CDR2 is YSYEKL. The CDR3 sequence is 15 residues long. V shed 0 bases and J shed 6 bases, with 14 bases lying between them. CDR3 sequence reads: CASSQDEGRWNGYTF. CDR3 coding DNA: TGCGCCAGCAGCCAAGATGAGGGGCGCTGGAATGGCTACACCTTC.